This T cell receptor beta chain was sequenced for a study of shared clonotypes between healthy human individuals. Study-level points and caveats: When compared with the clonotypes that were shared by all four sorted-subset donors, the non-shared clonotypes turned out to have lower generation probabilities.

Comments on this clone: What it recognizes is unknown.

TCRdb keeps only in-frame clones here, not all; method: immunoSEQ multiplex PCR. The profile covers 950,000 to 1,100,000 clones, with under 80% appearing a single time and roughly 1.5% taken by the ten largest. This CDR3 is 16 amino acids long. The V end was cut by 2 bases, the J end by 4 bases, with 16 bases between. CDR1 is SGHTS, CDR2 YDEGEE, per germline. The chain couples TRBV5-8 to TRBJ2-1; D is possibly TRBD2 (6 bases). The sequence was collected from a man between 18 and 29 years old in good health. Sequenced sample: memory CD4+ T cells sorted from blood. Subset noted: CD45RA-negative fraction. CDR3 bases: TGTGCCAGCAGCTTTTTAACTAGCATTTCGTACAATGAGCAGTTCTTC. It codes for CASSFLTSISYNEQFF.